This entry is about one TCR beta chain. Its target is unknown. The data were obtained in a study of graft-versus-host responses after intestinal transplantation. Study-level background: All recipients were transplanted with multivisceral, liver-intestinal, or isolated intestinal grafts. Recipients across the board were started on anti-thymocyte globulin induction, then kept on tacrolimus and steroids for two to four years.

Study-level results: Recipient-marrow GvH clones were detected, some having first appeared in ileum or blood. Within the allografts of patients who had graft-donor T cell macrochimerism, graft-versus-host to host-versus-graft clonal ratios were high.

The repertoire was sequenced with immunoSEQ multiplex PCR; TCRdb's copy has only in-frame clones and lacks some. Of almost 8,500 clones in the sample, nearly 95% were seen once. Germline V gene sequence: CDR1 SQVTM, CDR2 ANQGSEA. The CDR3 sequence is 13 residues long. The V gene end was trimmed by 5 bases and the J gene end by 5 bases; junction bases not matched to a gene: 8. V usage is TRBV29-1 and J usage is TRBJ1-1; 7 bases match TRBD1. This sequence was found in a human patient who received an intestinal transplant, so some T cells may come from the graft donor. Sequencing used PBMCs, obtained 11 days after intestinal transplantation. Written as DNA, the CDR3 is TGCAGCGTTCGAGGGGGCGGTCGTACTGAAGCTTTCTTT. It yields the protein CSVRGGGRTEAFF.